The 26 T cell receptor beta chains given below trace back to one sample, sequenced in a study of robustness of blood B and T cell sequencing. The template for TCR beta quantification was mRNA, not genomic DNA. The cDNA carried a universal priming site added by a 5' template-switch oligo. A 12-nucleotide random UMI in the template-switch oligo labeled every cDNA molecule. TCRdb re-called the PCR reads with MiXCR, one entry per CDR3 protein. The sample holds approximately 1,500 distinct CDR3 sequences, 56% seen once. The sequencing sample was made of peripheral blood. These receptors were collected from a human donor in good health.

The chain has TRBV14 and TRBJ2-2; unclear D gene. The V gene lost 2 bases and the J gene lost 4 bases, with 5 bases spanning the gap. In germline, CDR1 is SGHDN, CDR2 FVKESK. This CDR3 region has 13 residues. Here the CDR3 reads CASSQISTGELFF. The CDR3 DNA reads as TGTGCCAGCAGCCAAATATCCACCGGGGAGCTGTTTTTT.

The rearrangement joins TRBV7-7 to TRBJ2-1, with 9 nucleotides matching TRBD1. The V gene's germline CDR1 is SSHAT and CDR2 FNYEAQ (reference sequence). CDR3 length: 15 amino acids. The V and J ends lost 4 bases and 5 bases, in that order; junction bases with no gene match: 6. The CDR3 region has the DNA TGTGCCAGCAGCTCAGACAGGGGGGCCCACAATGAGCAGTTCTTC. The encoded protein is CASSSDRGAHNEQFF.

In its sample, this clonotype was seen a few times. V and J are TRBV7-8 and TRBJ2-2; a weak D match, TRBD2 (5 bases). The germline V gene encodes CDR1 SGHVS and CDR2 FQNEAQ. CDR3 length: 14 amino acids. V dropped 8 bases and J dropped 1 base, with 11 bases sitting between them. The CDR3 DNA reads as TGTGCCAGCTCGAGCGGAGAGAACACCGGGGAGCTGTTTTTT. It encodes CASSSGENTGELFF. Based on the CDR3 plus reference TRBV7-8 and TRBJ2-2, the full variable domain is GAGVSQSPRYKVAKRGQDVALRCDPISGHVSLFWYQQALGQGPEFLTYFQNEAQLDKSGLPSDRFFAERPEGSVSTLKIQRTQQEDSAVYLCASSSGENTGELFFGEGSRLTVL.

This clonotype was observed a handful of times. The gene calls are TRBV19 and TRBJ2-1; possible D gene TRBD1, 6 bases. This CDR3 has 17 residues. The V end was cut by 1 base, the J end by 4 bases, with 17 bases between. The germline CDR1 and CDR2 sequences are LNHDA and SQIVND (reference sequence). Written as DNA, the CDR3 is TGTGCCAGTAGTATAGTTAGCAGGGGTCATTTATACAATGAGCAGTTCTTC. Amino acid sequence: CASSIVSRGHLYNEQFF.

This clonotype was counted only a few times. The V and J genes are TRBV30 and TRBJ2-2; 7 positions agree with TRBD2. CDR3 length: 14 residues. Germline V CDR1 and CDR2: GTSNPN, SVGIG (reference sequence). The V segment lost 3 bases and the J segment 0 bases; nucleotides outside the gene matches: 1. Here the CDR3 reads CAWSGGTNTGELFF. The CDR3 DNA reads TGTGCCTGGAGCGGGGGGACGAACACCGGGGAGCTGTTTTTT.

The genes are TRBV5-1 and TRBJ1-2, with D tentatively TRBD1 (5 bases). The V end was cut by 1 base, the J end by 6 bases, with 10 bases between. Germline CDR1 and CDR2: SGHRS and YFSETQ. The length of the CDR3 is 13 residues. The CDR3 loop is CASSLRGVDGYTF. The CDR3 DNA reads TGCGCCAGCAGCTTGAGAGGGGTGGATGGCTACACCTTC.

The chain couples TRBV29-1 to TRBJ2-7, with TRBD1 matching 7 bases. Germline CDR1 is SQVTM and CDR2 is ANQGSEA. The V and J ends lost 2 bases and 5 bases, in that order; junction bases with no gene match: 6. CDR3 length: 13 residues. The CDR3 nucleotides are TGCAGCGTTGAAACAGGGGAGATAGACGAGCAGTACTTC. Translating gives CSVETGEIDEQYF.

V gene TRBV24-1 combines with J gene TRBJ2-1; D remains unclear. V lost 3 bases and J 7 bases, leaving 9 bases between the germline ends. This CDR3 is built from 13 residues. Germline V gives CDR1 KGHDR, CDR2 SFDVKD. CDR3 region: CATSDPGRNEQFF. CDR3 sequence (DNA): TGTGCCACCAGTGATCCCGGGCGTAATGAGCAGTTCTTC.

The chain joins TRBV15 to TRBJ2-7; D is uncertain. Germline CDR1 is LNHNV and CDR2 is YYDKDF (reference sequence). The ends were cut back, 0 bases at V and 3 bases at J, with 6 bases in the middle. The CDR3 length is 13 residues. The CDR3 DNA is TGTGCCACCAGCAGAGATAGGAGCTACGAGCAGTACTTC. This translates into CATSRDRSYEQYF.

The CDR3 sequence is CSAPGEETQYF. In DNA form, the CDR3 reads TGCAGTGCTCCGGGGGAAGAGACCCAGTACTTC. V usage is TRBV20-1 and J usage is TRBJ2-5; D perhaps matches TRBD2 (6 bases). V was trimmed by 5 bases and J by 3 bases, leaving 7 bases between them. Germline values: CDR1 DFQATT, CDR2 SNEGSKA (reference sequence). This CDR3 has 11 amino acids.

The V gene is TRBV7-2, the J gene TRBJ1-6, with 7 bases that match TRBD1. Germline V gene lookup returns CDR1 SGHTA and CDR2 FQGNSA. The length of the CDR3 is 15 residues. V dropped 1 base and J dropped 10; count of bases not matched to a gene: 7. The CDR3 region has the DNA TGTGCCAGCAGCTTAGGACAGGGAAGAGGATCACCCCTCCACTTT. Protein product: CASSLGQGRGSPLHF.

This clonotype has just a few counts. CDR3 sequence reads: CASSFGAEAFF. As DNA, the CDR3 is TGTGCCAGCAGCTTTGGCGCTGAAGCTTTCTTT. V and J are TRBV5-6 and TRBJ1-1; D gene uncertain. Per germline, CDR1 SGHDT and CDR2 YYEEEE. This CDR3 region has 11 residues. V gave up 2 bases and J gave up 6 bases, with 5 bases separating them. The entire variable domain, with the rest obtained from reference TRBV5-6 and TRBJ1-1, is as follows: DAGVTQSPTHLIKTRGQQVTLRCSPKSGHDTVSWYQQALGQGPQFIFQYYEEEERQRGNFPDRFSGHQFPNYSSELNVNALLLGDSALYLCASSFGAEAFFGQGTRLTVV.

This chain connects TRBV2 to TRBJ2-6; D unresolved. Per germline, CDR1 SNHLY and CDR2 FYNNEI. Trimming removed 10 bases at V and 0 bases at J, with 10 bases between. The CDR3 is made up of 14 amino acids. The CDR3 nucleotides read TGTGCCACGCAGCTCGGCTCTGGGGCCAACGTCCTGACTTTC. Encoded protein: CATQLGSGANVLTF.

This clonotype was counted a few times. The chain couples TRBV6-5 to TRBJ2-1; no clear D gene. Between the trimmed V and J ends, which lost 0 bases and 1 base, there was a span of 10 bases. This CDR3 contains 16 residues. Germline CDR1 MNHEY, CDR2 SVGAGI. DNA of the CDR3: TGTGCCAGCAGTTACTCGGGAATACTTTCCTACAATGAGCAGTTCTTC. Encoded protein: CASSYSGILSYNEQFF.

V gene TRBV7-2 combines with J gene TRBJ2-1; the match to TRBD1 covers 7 bases. CDR1 and CDR2 (germline): SGHTA, FQGNSA. CDR3 size: 15 residues. The V gene end was trimmed by 5 bases and the J gene end by 0 bases; junction bases not matched to a gene: 4. The CDR3 DNA reads as TGTGCCAGCAGCACCGGGACAGCCTCCTACAATGAGCAGTTCTTC. Translating gives CASSTGTASYNEQFF.

The chain uses TRBV30 and TRBJ2-1; 8 nucleotides align to TRBD1. The CDR3 is 15 amino acids. Germline V CDR1 and CDR2: GTSNPN, SVGIG (reference sequence). The V and J ends lost 0 bases and 6 bases, in that order; junction bases with no gene match: 7. The CDR3 region is CAWSVAGGTLNEQFF. The CDR3 coding sequence is TGTGCCTGGAGTGTGGCAGGGGGCACCCTCAATGAGCAGTTCTTC.

The sample holds a few counts of this clonotype. This sequence joins TRBV3-1 and TRBJ2-1, with D tentatively TRBD1 (6 bases). This CDR3 is built from 16 residues. V was clipped by 3 bases and J by 4 bases, with 16 bases between them. CDR1 and CDR2 from the germline V gene are LGHDT and YNNKEL (reference sequence). CDR3: CASSHLGQPRYNEQFF. For the CDR3, the DNA is TGTGCCAGCAGCCACCTCGGACAGCCCAGGTACAATGAGCAGTTCTTC.

This chain connects TRBV7-9 to TRBJ1-1; 9 bases map to TRBD1. Germline lookup yields CDR1 SEHNR and CDR2 FQNEAQ (reference sequence). V shed 2 bases, J shed 3 bases, and the junction held 1 base outside the gene matches. CDR3 size: 14 residues. The CDR3 loop reads CASSLRTGDTEAFF. The CDR3 DNA is TGTGCCAGCAGCTTAAGGACAGGGGACACTGAAGCTTTCTTT.

The gene calls are TRBV30 and TRBJ1-2, with D tentatively TRBD1 (5 bases). The CDR3 contains 13 residues. The V gene lost 2 bases and the J gene lost 1 base, with 8 bases spanning the gap. The germline CDR1 and CDR2 sequences are GTSNPN and SVGIG (reference sequence). Here the CDR3 DNA reads TGTGCCTGGAGTCTACAGGTTAACTATGGCTACACCTTC. Protein sequence: CAWSLQVNYGYTF.

This rearrangement joins TRBV5-3 to TRBJ1-2, with 7 bases identical to TRBD1. TRBV5-3 is assigned to the ORF class and has an uncertain function. V gave up 4 bases and J gave up 6 bases; unmatched junction bases: 6. The CDR3 is made up of 13 amino acids. In DNA, the CDR3 is TGTGCCAGAAGCCAGGGACAGTTTAATGGCTACACCTTC. Protein sequence: CARSQGQFNGYTF.

The genes are TRBV6-1 and TRBJ2-1; D may be TRBD2 (5 bases). Germline V gene lookup returns CDR1 MNHNS and CDR2 SASEGT. The CDR3 covers 11 residues. Trimming pared 8 bases from V and 6 bases from J, leaving 8 bases between. CDR3: CASGGFNEQFF. CDR3 DNA: TGTGCCAGCGGAGGATTCAATGAGCAGTTCTTC.

Only one count was recorded for this clonotype. The chain couples TRBV29-1 to TRBJ1-1; tentative D call: TRBD1 (6 bases). Germline V lookup: CDR1 SQVTM, CDR2 ANQGSEA. Trimming stripped 7 bases from V and 1 base from J, with 13 bases between. The CDR3 consists of 13 residues. The CDR3 DNA is TGCAGCGCCGACAGGCCCCCGAACACTGAAGCTTTCTTT. Protein product: CSADRPPNTEAFF.

The rearrangement joins TRBV19 to TRBJ2-1; TRBD2 matches 12 bases. From germline, CDR1 is LNHDA and CDR2 SQIVND (reference sequence). The CDR3 runs to 14 residues. The trim removed 7 bases at V and 6 bases at J, leaving 4 bases unmatched. For the CDR3, the DNA is TGTGCCAGTACTAGCGGGGGGGCCATCAATGAGCAGTTCTTC. This gives the protein CASTSGGAINEQFF.

This clonotype has only a few counts. V and J are TRBV15 and TRBJ2-5; 7 nucleotides agree with TRBD2. Looked up from germline, CDR1 is LNHNV and CDR2 is YYDKDF (reference sequence). CDR3 size: 17 residues. The V segment lost 0 bases and the J segment 9 bases; nucleotides outside the gene matches: 16. The CDR3 protein is CATSRDTSGRFNRAQYF. Here the CDR3 DNA reads TGTGCCACCAGCAGAGATACCTCCGGGAGGTTCAATCGGGCCCAGTACTTC.

There are a few counts of this clonotype. The rearrangement joins TRBV29-1 to TRBJ1-1; 7 bases fit TRBD1. Looked up from germline, CDR1 is SQVTM and CDR2 is ANQGSEA. The CDR3 contains 14 residues. Trimming removed 2 bases from V and 1 base from J; junction bases left unmatched: 4. As DNA, the CDR3 is TGCAGCGTTGAACCCGGGACAGCGAACACTGAAGCTTTCTTT. Protein product: CSVEPGTANTEAFF.

Note on this clonotype: A junction end diverges from the germline sequence, so it may reflect a read error. This chain joins TRBV5-4 and TRBJ1-2; 9 bases map to TRBD1. The CDR3 contains 14 residues. From germline, CDR1 is SGHNT and CDR2 YYREEE (reference sequence). CDR3 sequence reads: CASRLDRGAYGYTF. DNA for the CDR3: TGTGCCAGCAGATTGGACAGGGGAGCTTATGGCTACACCTTC.